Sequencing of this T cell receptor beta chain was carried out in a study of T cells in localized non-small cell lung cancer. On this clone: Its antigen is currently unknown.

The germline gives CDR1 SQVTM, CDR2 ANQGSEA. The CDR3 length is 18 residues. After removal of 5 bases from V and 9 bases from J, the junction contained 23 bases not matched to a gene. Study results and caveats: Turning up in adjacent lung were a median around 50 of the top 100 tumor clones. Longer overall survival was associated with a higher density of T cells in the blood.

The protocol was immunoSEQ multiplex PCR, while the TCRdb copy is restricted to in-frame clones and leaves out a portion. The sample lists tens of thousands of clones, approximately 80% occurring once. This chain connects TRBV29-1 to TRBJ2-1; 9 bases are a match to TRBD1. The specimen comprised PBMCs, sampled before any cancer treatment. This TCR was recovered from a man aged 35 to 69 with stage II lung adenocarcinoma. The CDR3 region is CSVIPRGVDRGYSPEQFF. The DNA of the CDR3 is TGCAGCGTTATACCACGAGGCGTCGACAGGGGGTATAGTCCTGAGCAGTTCTTC.